Following are 14 T cell receptor beta chains from one sample sequenced in a study of graft-versus-host responses after intestinal transplantation. Measured with immunoSEQ multiplex PCR; TCRdb has only the in-frame clones, and not every one. The sample includes around 50,000 clones, roughly 90% seen only once; the top ten take 1.5% to 2%. The starting material was PBMCs, obtained 26 days after transplant. The receptors were gathered from a human patient who received an intestinal transplant, so some T cells may come from the graft donor.

This rearrangement joins TRBV2 to TRBJ2-1; 9 bases are a match to TRBD2. Germline CDR1 reads SNHLY; CDR2 reads FYNNEI. The J segment lost 1 base and the V segment lost 4 bases, leaving 2 bases of the junction unmatched. CDR3 length: 15 residues. The CDR3 loop reads CASSGLAGSYNEQFF. The CDR3 region has the DNA TGTGCCAGCAGTGGGCTAGCGGGGTCCTACAATGAGCAGTTCTTC. The full variable domain, in which reference TRBV2 and TRBJ2-1 provide the parts outside the CDR3, is EPEVTQTPSHQVTQMGQEVILRCVPISNHLYFYWYRQILGQKVEFLVSFYNNEISEKSEIFDDQFSVERPDGSNFTLKIRSTKLEDSAMYFCASSGLAGSYNEQFFGPGTRLTVL.

The chain combines TRBV7-2 with TRBJ2-5; perhaps TRBD1 as D (6 bases). TRBJ2-7 matches the DNA end more closely, so the J call is doubtful. Germline loops: CDR1 SGHTA, CDR2 FQGNSA. The length of the CDR3 is 13 residues. This CDR3 is CASSFGGFYEQYF. CDR3 nucleotides: TGTGCCAGCAGCTTTGGGGGCTTCTACGAGCAGTACTTC.

On this clone: The sample carries other DNA sequences with the same CDR3. V usage is TRBV19 and J usage is TRBJ2-5, with 10 bases identical to TRBD1. Germline V lookup: CDR1 LNHDA, CDR2 SQIVND (reference sequence). V shed 3 bases, J shed 2 bases, and the junction held 0 bases outside the gene matches. The CDR3 sequence is 14 residues long. CDR3 nucleotide sequence: TGTGCCAGTAGTATGGACAGGGGGCAAGAGACCCAGTACTTC. Protein: CASSMDRGQETQYF. The full variable domain, in which reference TRBV19 and TRBJ2-5 provide the parts outside the CDR3, is DGGITQSPKYLFRKEGQNVTLSCEQNLNHDAMYWYRQDPGQGLRLIYYSQIVNDFQKGDIAEGYSVSREKKESFPLTVTSAQKNPTAFYLCASSMDRGQETQYFGPGTRLLVL.

This chain joins TRBV10-3 and TRBJ2-1; TRBD2 aligns across 7 bases. This CDR3 comprises 14 residues. Unmatched junction bases numbered 6, after V lost 6 bases and J lost 4 bases. The germline CDR1 and CDR2 sequences are ENHRY and SYGVKD. The CDR3 sequence is CAIRLAEGYNEQFF. CDR3 DNA sequence: TGTGCCATCAGGCTAGCGGAAGGTTACAATGAGCAGTTCTTC.

This chain connects TRBV6-5 to TRBJ2-1; 11 bases match TRBD2. The CDR3 consists of 15 residues. The V segment lost 6 bases and the J segment 8 bases; nucleotides outside the gene matches: 9. In germline, CDR1 is MNHEY, CDR2 SVGAGI. The CDR3: CASSLAGGTADEQFF. CDR3 DNA: TGTGCCAGCAGCCTAGCGGGGGGAACTGCCGATGAGCAGTTCTTC.

The chain couples TRBV19 to TRBJ2-1; possible D gene TRBD1, 6 bases. CDR3 length: 15 amino acids. V dropped 4 bases and J dropped 0 bases, with 10 bases sitting between them. Germline V gene lookup returns CDR1 LNHDA and CDR2 SQIVND (reference sequence). The CDR3 region is CASSKGVSSYNEQFF. The CDR3 DNA reads TGTGCCAGTAGTAAGGGGGTTAGCTCCTACAATGAGCAGTTCTTC.

V gene TRBV7-9 combines with J gene TRBJ2-7; TRBD1 matches 12 bases. CDR3 size: 14 residues. Germline CDR1 SEHNR, CDR2 FQNEAQ (reference sequence). V was pared by 4 bases and J by 4 bases, with 2 bases of the junction left unmatched. CDR3 protein: CASSSGQGAYEQYF. The CDR3 coding sequence is TGTGCCAGCAGCTCGGGACAGGGGGCATACGAGCAGTACTTC.

The J gene is TRBJ2-7, the V gene TRBV16; tentative D call: TRBD1 (6 bases). Looked up from germline, CDR1 is KGHSY and CDR2 is FQNENV. Trimming shortened V by 2 bases and J by 2 bases, and 16 bases separated the two germline ends. This CDR3 has 16 amino acids. The CDR3: CASSQLPPGAAYEQYF. The DNA for the CDR3 is TGTGCCAGCAGCCAACTCCCCCCAGGGGCGGCCTACGAGCAGTACTTC.

V usage is TRBV9 and J usage is TRBJ2-7; the match to TRBD2 covers 9 bases. CDR1 and CDR2 from the germline V gene are SGDLS and YYNGEE. The junction had 2 bases not matched to a gene; V was cut back by 2 bases and J by 5 bases. The CDR3 consists of 13 residues. The CDR3 is CASSVGTSNEQYF. The CDR3 nucleotides read TGTGCCAGCAGCGTCGGGACTAGCAACGAGCAGTACTTC.

The chain links TRBV14 to TRBJ2-2, with D perhaps matching TRBD2 (6 bases). Germline CDR1 and CDR2: SGHDN and FVKESK. This CDR3 is 13 amino acids long. The V gene lost 4 bases and the J gene lost 5 bases, with 8 bases spanning the gap. The CDR3 region has the DNA TGTGCCAGCAGCCCTCGGGGGACCGGGGAGCTGTTTTTT. As protein: CASSPRGTGELFF.

CDR3 loop: CASSFVERGGSDTQYF. In nucleotides, the CDR3 is TGTGCCAGCAGTTTCGTCGAGCGGGGGGGATCAGATACGCAGTATTTT. The rearrangement uses TRBV28 and TRBJ2-3; 10 bases are a match to TRBD2. The V segment lost 3 bases and the J segment 4 bases; nucleotides outside the gene matches: 7. The CDR3 covers 16 residues. Per germline, CDR1 MDHEN and CDR2 SYDVKM.

This clone was counted only a few times. The rearrangement uses TRBV6-4 and TRBJ1-3; a weak D match, TRBD1 (5 bases). Germline CDR1 is MRHNA and CDR2 is SNTAGT. The V end was cut by 7 bases, the J end by 4 bases, with 26 bases between. This CDR3 comprises 18 residues. The CDR3: CASTGSLGRCPEGNTIYF. Here the CDR3 DNA reads TGTGCCAGCACAGGGTCCCTGGGCCGTTGTCCCGAGGGAAACACCATATATTTT.

This chain joins TRBV11-2 and TRBJ2-3; TRBD2 agrees at 9 bases. The trim removed 6 bases at V and 5 bases at J, leaving 9 bases unmatched. This CDR3 region has 15 residues. Germline CDR1 SGHAT, CDR2 FQNNGV. The CDR3 protein is CASSPRGGFGDTQYF. CDR3 DNA sequence: TGTGCCAGCAGTCCGCGGGGGGGCTTTGGAGATACGCAGTATTTT. Supplemented by reference TRBV11-2 and TRBJ2-3, the full variable domain reads EAGVAQSPRYKIIEKRQSVAFWCNPISGHATLYWYQQILGQGPKLLIQFQNNGVVDDSQLPKDRFSAERLKGVDSTLKIQPAKLEDSAVYLCASSPRGGFGDTQYFGPGTRLTVL.

The chain employs TRBV14 and TRBJ1-1; D is ambiguous. From germline, CDR1 is SGHDN and CDR2 FVKESK. This CDR3 has 16 amino acids. The V gene lost 0 bases and the J gene lost 1 base, with 12 bases spanning the gap. The CDR3 nucleotides read TGTGCCAGCAGCCAAGATTTTGGGCCATCGAACACTGAAGCTTTCTTT. Encoded protein: CASSQDFGPSNTEAFF.